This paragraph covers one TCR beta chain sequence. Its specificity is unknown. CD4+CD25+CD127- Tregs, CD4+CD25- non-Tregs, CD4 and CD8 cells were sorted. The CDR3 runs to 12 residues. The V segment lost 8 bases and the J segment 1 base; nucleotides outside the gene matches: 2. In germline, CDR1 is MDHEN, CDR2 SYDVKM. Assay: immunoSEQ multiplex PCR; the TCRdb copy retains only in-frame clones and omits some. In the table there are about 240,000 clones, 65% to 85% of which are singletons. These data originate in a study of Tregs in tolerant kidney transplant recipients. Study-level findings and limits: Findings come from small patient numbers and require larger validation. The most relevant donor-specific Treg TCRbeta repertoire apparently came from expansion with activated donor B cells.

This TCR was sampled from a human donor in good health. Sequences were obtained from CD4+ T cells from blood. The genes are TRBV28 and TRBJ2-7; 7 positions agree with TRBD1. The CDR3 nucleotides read TGTGCCAGCCAGACAGGGTCCTACGAGCAGTACTTC. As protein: CASQTGSYEQYF.